A selection of T cell receptor beta chains follows, all from one sample in a study of T cells in Graves' hyperthyroidism and ophthalmopathy. MiXCR, applied by TCRdb to the multiplex PCR reads, yields one record per CDR3 protein. The profile shows roughly 150,000 distinct CDR3 sequences, about a tenth of them singletons. The sample was blood. All receptors come from a woman in her late teens or twenties with Graves' hyperthyroidism that later progressed to Graves' ophthalmopathy. Each CDR3 is given with its conserved first and last residue. A D gene is named only where the DNA matches it firmly. Not every row has a clone size; where given, it reads once, few, many or a size class.

TRBJ2-7	TRBV11-1	TRBD2	many	TGTGCCAGCAGCTTAAGTGTCGCCTCCGGGGGGACCTCCGAGCAGTACTTC	CASSLSVASGGTSEQYF
TRBJ1-5	TRBV11-2	NA	many	TGTGCCAGCAGCCGCGACAGCGATCAGCCCCAGCATTTT	CASSRDSDQPQHF
TRBJ2-7	TRBV11-2	TRBD2	few	TGTGCCAGCAGCTTGGGCGGGGGGTACGGGCAGTACTTC	CASSLGGGYGQYF
TRBJ2-7	TRBV10-1	NA	many	TGCGCCAGCAGCGACGTGCGGCTTGGGGACGAAACAGGGTTGGGCGAGCAGTACTTC	CASSDVRLGDETGLGEQYF
TRBJ1-2	TRBV2	NA	many	TGTGCCAGCAGGCTACAGGTGAAGAATATAGGGTATGGCTACACCTTC	CASRLQVKNIGYGYTF
TRBJ2-1	TRBV4-2	NA	once	TGTGCCAGCAGCCAAGATCAGGCGGGCTCCTACAATGAGCAGTTCTTC	CASSQDQAGSYNEQFF
TRBJ2-1	TRBV11-2	TRBD2	few	TGTGCCAGCAGCTCAGCCGGGGGGGTCTCTAGCAATGAGCAGTTCTTC	CASSSAGGVSSNEQFF
TRBJ2-5	TRBV4-1	NA	NA	TGCGCCAGCAGCCAAGTTCCCAGCAGGAGACAAGAGACCCAGTACTTC	CASSQVPSRRQETQYF
TRBJ2-1	TRBV29-1	NA	many	TGCAGCGTTCTCGGGGGCCAAGCCTACAATGAGCAGTTCTTC	CSVLGGQAYNEQFF
TRBJ2-1	TRBV24-1	TRBD2	NA	TGTGCCACCAGTGATTCCAGACCTAGCGGGGGGGCCAGGAATGAGCAGTTCTTC	CATSDSRPSGGARNEQFF
TRBJ1-1	TRBV5-1	NA	many	TGCGCCAGCAGCTTGAATCTTGGGACGAACACTGAAGCTTTCTTT	CASSLNLGTNTEAFF
TRBJ1-4	TRBV18	NA	NA	TGTGCCAGCTCACCACCGTACGGGGGCGGGGATGAAAAACTGTTTTTT	CASSPPYGGGDEKLFF
TRBJ1-5	TRBV11-2	NA	many	TGTGCCAGCAGCTTAGATACAGGGATTAATCAGCCCCAGCATTTT	CASSLDTGINQPQHF
TRBJ2-3	TRBV4-2	NA	NA	TGTGCCAGCAGCCAAGACGACAGCACAGATACGCAGTATTTT	CASSQDDSTDTQYF
TRBJ1-2	TRBV10-3	NA	many	TGTGCCATCAGTGTGGGGTACGGCTACACCTTC	CAISVGYGYTF
TRBJ1-3	TRBV9	NA	few	TGTGCCAGCAGCGCCGGACAGTTCGGAAACACCATATATTTT	CASSAGQFGNTIYF
TRBJ2-2	TRBV7-6	TRBD1	many	TGTGCCAGCAGTCTACAGGGGGCCGGGGAGCTGTTTTTT	CASSLQGAGELFF
TRBJ2-2	TRBV5-1	NA	many	TGCGCCAGCAGCTTGCGGACCGAGGTTGGGGAGCTGTTTTTT	CASSLRTEVGELFF
TRBJ2-1	TRBV5-5	NA	many	TGTGCCAGCAGCTTTAGTCGAACCGCCCCTTCTCCTGAGCAGTTCTTC	CASSFSRTAPSPEQFF
TRBJ1-1	TRBV20-1	NA	many	TGCAGTGCGGGCCACAGGGCGGTAGAAGCTTTCTTT	CSAGHRAVEAFF
TRBJ2-7	TRBV6-2/TRBV6-3	TRBD1	NA	TGTGCCAGCAGCTCGGGACAGGGGTTTGACGAGCAGTACTTC	CASSSGQGFDEQYF
TRBJ2-1	TRBV13	NA	many	TGTGCCAGCAGCTTACCCGGGGACAATGAGCAGTTCTTC	CASSLPGDNEQFF
TRBJ2-5	TRBV27	NA	many	TGTGCCAGCAGTCGCGCGAGAAATCAAGAGACCCAGTACTTC	CASSRARNQETQYF
TRBJ1-1	TRBV6-1	NA	many	TGTGCCAGCAGTGAAGGTCTAATGAACACTGAAGCTTTCTTT	CASSEGLMNTEAFF
TRBJ1-1	TRBV7-8	NA	many	TGTGCCAGCAGCTTAGCTGGGTACGGTGAAGCTTTCTTT	CASSLAGYGEAFF
TRBJ1-6	TRBV4-1	NA	NA	TGCGCCAGCAGCCAAGTTGGAAGCTCCTATAATTCACCCCTCCACTTT	CASSQVGSSYNSPLHF
TRBJ1-6	TRBV11-2	NA	many	TGTGCCAGCAGCTTAGACAGCTCCTATAATTCACCCCTCCACTTT	CASSLDSSYNSPLHF
TRBJ1-5	TRBV7-2	NA	NA	TGTGCCAGCAGCTTGGGGGCAGGGCCACAGCCCCAGCATTTT	CASSLGAGPQPQHF
TRBJ2-7	TRBV7-3	TRBD2	many	TGTGCCAGCAGCTTAACAGCGGGATCTTCGTACGAGCAGTACTTC	CASSLTAGSSYEQYF
TRBJ2-1	TRBV3-1	NA	few	TGTGCCAGCAGCCAAGGCTCAGGCGGGGCACTTTCCTACAATGAGCAGTTCTTC	CASSQGSGGALSYNEQFF
TRBJ2-3	TRBV12-3/TRBV12-4	TRBD1	many	TGTGCCAGCAGTCTGGGACAGGGATTAACAGATACGCAGTATTTT	CASSLGQGLTDTQYF
TRBJ2-1	TRBV20-1	TRBD2	NA	TGCAGTGCTAGTTTAACTAGCGGGAACACCTACAATGAGCAGTTCTTC	CSASLTSGNTYNEQFF
TRBJ2-3	TRBV24-1	NA	many	TGTGCCACCAGTGAATCCGGGGGCCTCACAGATACGCAGTATTTT	CATSESGGLTDTQYF
TRBJ2-2	TRBV20-1	NA	many	TGCAGTGCTAGAGAGGGATACGGGGCAGACACCGGGGAGCTGTTTTTT	CSAREGYGADTGELFF
TRBJ2-1	TRBV18	TRBD2	few	TGTGCCAGCTCACCACCTCGACTAGCGGGGGAGAGCTCCTACAATGAGCAGTTCTTC	CASSPPRLAGESSYNEQFF
TRBJ2-7	TRBV20-1	NA	many	TGCAGTGCTAGAGTTCCGACAGACCGGTCGGGTGGCAACGAGCAGTACTTC	CSARVPTDRSGGNEQYF
TRBJ2-5	TRBV24-1	NA	many	TGTGCCACCAGTGACTTCCAAGAGACCCAGTACTTC	CATSDFQETQYF
TRBJ2-2	TRBV18	NA	few	TGTGCCAGCTCACCAGCTGGGGGGTTGAACACCGGGGAGCTGTTTTTT	CASSPAGGLNTGELFF
TRBJ1-5	TRBV30	NA	many	TGTGCCTGGAAAACGGGAGGCAATCAGCCCCAGCATTTT	CAWKTGGNQPQHF
TRBJ1-2	TRBV30	NA	many	TGTGCCTGGAGTGGAGAGACCTTCTGGGATTCTTATGGCTACACCTTC	CAWSGETFWDSYGYTF
TRBJ2-1	TRBV15	TRBD1	many	TGTGCCACCAGCAGAGACCCCGGACAGGGGTCTTACAATGAGCAGTTCTTC	CATSRDPGQGSYNEQFF
TRBJ2-1	TRBV18	NA	NA	TGTGCCAGCTCACCAGAGTCTAGGGGACAGTTCTTC	CASSPESRGQFF
TRBJ2-1	TRBV7-8	NA	many	TGTGCCAGCAGCTTAGTACAGCAGTCCTACAATGAGCAGTTCTTC	CASSLVQQSYNEQFF
TRBJ2-2	TRBV19	TRBD1	NA	TGTGCCAGTAGTCCTACAGGGGTCAGCACCGGGGAGCTGTTTTTT	CASSPTGVSTGELFF
TRBJ2-5	TRBV5-6	NA	NA	TGTGCCAGCAACTTTTTGGGGCAGGGAGAGACCCAGTACTTC	CASNFLGQGETQYF
TRBJ2-3	TRBV7-8	TRBD2	many	TGTGCCAGCAGCTTAGTCGGTCTAGCGGGAGTTAGGGCGAGCACAGATACGCAGTATTTT	CASSLVGLAGVRASTDTQYF